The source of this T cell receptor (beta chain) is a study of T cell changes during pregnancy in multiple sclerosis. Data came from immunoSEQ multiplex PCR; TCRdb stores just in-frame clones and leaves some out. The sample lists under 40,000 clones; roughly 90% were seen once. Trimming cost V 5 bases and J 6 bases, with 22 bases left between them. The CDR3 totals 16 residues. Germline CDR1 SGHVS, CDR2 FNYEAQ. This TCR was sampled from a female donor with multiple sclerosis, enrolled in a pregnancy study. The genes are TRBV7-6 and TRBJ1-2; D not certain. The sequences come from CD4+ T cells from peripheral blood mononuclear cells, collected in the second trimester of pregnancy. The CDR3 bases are TGTGCCAGCAGCCCCGGGTTCGCCCGGCCTAATGATGGCTACACCTTC. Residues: CASSPGFARPNDGYTF.